One sample yielded the 18 T cell receptor beta chains listed below, sequenced in a study of human T cells and chemical hapten exposure. Time point in this sample: patch test 1, 2 weeks after DPC sensitization. Specified treatment: therapeutic diphenylcyclopropenone sensitization with weekly scalp DPC. TCRdb re-derived calls from the RACE reads in MiXCR, one entry per CDR3 protein. The sample has under 450,000 distinct CDR3 sequences; approximately 4.4% are singletons. The sequences come from whole blood, collected in connection with sensitization to the hapten diphenylcyclopropenone (DPC). The receptors were gathered from a woman aged 50 to 65 with alopecia areata. Some clones in this sample may be carry-over from other donors' samples.

The gene calls are TRBV28 and TRBJ2-7; 9 bases align to TRBD1. In germline, CDR1 is MDHEN, CDR2 SYDVKM. The ends lost 5 bases at V and 1 base at J; junction bases unmatched: 15. This CDR3 is built from 18 residues. Here the CDR3 DNA reads TGTGCCAGCAGTCCATGGGCTATCGGGACAGGGTCGTCCTACGAGCAGTACTTC. Translation gives CASSPWAIGTGSSYEQYF.

The V gene is TRBV10-3, the J gene TRBJ1-2; 10 bases align to TRBD1. After removal of 0 bases from V and 8 bases from J, the junction contained 6 bases not matched to a gene. CDR1 ENHRY and CDR2 SYGVKD come from the germline V gene. This CDR3 region has 15 residues. The CDR3 DNA sequence: TGTGCCATCAGTGAGTCGACAGGGGGCTTGGAAGGCTACACCTTC. This codes for CAISESTGGLEGYTF.

In its sample, this clonotype was seen a few times. The chain carries TRBV29-1 and TRBJ1-3; possibly TRBD1 for D (6 bases). Germline V gene data show CDR1 as SQVTM and CDR2 as ANQGSEA. CDR3 length equals 13 residues. Between the trimmed V and J ends, which lost 5 bases and 0 bases, there was a span of 8 bases. CDR3 in DNA: TGCAGCGTTTCGACAGGCTCTGGAAACACCATATATTTT. This codes for CSVSTGSGNTIYF. The whole variable domain, filled in from reference TRBV29-1 and TRBJ1-3, reads SAVISQKPSRDICQRGTSLTIQCQVDSQVTMMFWYRQQPGQSLTLIATANQGSEATYESGFVIDKFPISRPNLTFSTLTVSNMSPEDSSIYLCSVSTGSGNTIYFGEGSWLTVV.

This clonotype was recorded a few times. The chain joins TRBV19 to TRBJ1-5, with 8 positions matching TRBD1. CDR3 length: 15 residues. Germline V CDR1 and CDR2: LNHDA, SQIVND (reference sequence). V was pared by 6 bases and J by 6 bases, with 10 bases of the junction left unmatched. The chain's CDR3 is CASSARTGIGQPQHF. The DNA of the CDR3 is TGTGCCAGTAGCGCAAGGACAGGGATCGGTCAGCCCCAGCATTTT.

This clonotype was found many times. The V gene is TRBV12-3 or TRBV12-4, the J gene TRBJ2-6, with 9 bases identical to TRBD1. This CDR3 has 17 residues. V was clipped by 5 bases and J by 0 bases; unmatched bases: 5. The CDR3 DNA reads TGTGCCAGCAGTCCCGGGACAGGGTCCTCTGGGGCCAACGTCCTGACTTTC. It encodes CASSPGTGSSGANVLTF.

The chain joins TRBV20-1 to TRBJ2-7, with TRBD1 as a possible D gene (5 bases). The CDR3 totals 17 residues. Trimming cost V 1 base and J 6 bases, with 25 bases left between them. Germline assignment: CDR1 DFQATT and CDR2 SNEGSKA (reference sequence). The CDR3 coding sequence is TGCAGTGCTAGAGGGGAAGTTGGGGCCCTGGCTCCAGTCGAGCAGTACTTC. Protein sequence: CSARGEVGALAPVEQYF.

The V and J genes are TRBV7-8 and TRBJ2-3; no clear D. V lost 2 bases and J lost 9, with 15 bases in between. The CDR3 is 14 residues long. Germline V gives CDR1 SGHVS, CDR2 FQNEAQ. Here the CDR3 reads CASSLSRSSRTQYF. The DNA of the CDR3 is TGTGCCAGCAGCTTATCCCGGTCATCCCGGACGCAGTATTTT.

This clonotype has more than one count but fewer than ten. The rearrangement uses TRBV5-1 and TRBJ2-7, with 12 bases that match TRBD2. CDR1 and CDR2 (germline): SGHRS, YFSETQ. V was clipped by 5 bases and J by 1 base; unmatched bases: 7. This CDR3 spans 16 amino acids. The CDR3 loop is CASSPTTSGGSYEQYF. In DNA, the CDR3 is TGCGCCAGCAGTCCTACGACTAGCGGGGGATCCTACGAGCAGTACTTC.

This clonotype was recorded many times. This sequence joins TRBV2 and TRBJ1-1; 8 bases align to TRBD1. CDR3 size: 14 residues. The V gene's germline CDR1 is SNHLY and CDR2 FYNNEI. V lost 6 bases to trimming and J lost 4 bases; unmatched junction nucleotides: 7. The CDR3 reads CASSADRVRTEAFF. CDR3 sequence (DNA): TGTGCCAGCAGCGCGGACAGGGTCCGCACTGAAGCTTTCTTT.

This clonotype has more than one count but fewer than ten. The chain links TRBV27 to TRBJ2-7; TRBD1 matches 9 bases. J lost 5 bases, V lost 7 bases, and 9 bases had no gene match. Germline CDR1 MNHEY, CDR2 SMNVEV (reference sequence). The CDR3 consists of 14 residues. As DNA, the CDR3 is TGTGCCAGCAAAGGGGGGGACAGGGAGCACGAGCAGTACTTC. It specifies CASKGGDREHEQYF.

This clonotype was detected ten times or more. The rearrangement links TRBV12-5 to TRBJ2-3; D might be TRBD2 (6 bases). CDR3 length: 15 residues. V was clipped by 2 bases and J by 4 bases, with 13 bases between them. CDR1 is LGHNT, CDR2 FRNRAP, per germline. CDR3 sequence (DNA): TGTGCTAGTGGTTTGAGTGGCGGGATCCCAGATACGCAGTATTTT. It encodes CASGLSGGIPDTQYF.

This clonotype came up many times. The gene calls are TRBV12-3 or TRBV12-4 and TRBJ2-7; TRBD2 aligns across 12 bases. The CDR3 extends over 14 amino acids. After removal of 6 bases from V and 6 bases from J, the junction contained 6 bases not matched to a gene. The CDR3 nucleotides read TGTGCCAGCAGACTAGCGGGAGGTGGGGCCGAGCAGTACTTC. This encodes CASRLAGGGAEQYF.

This clonotype was counted a few times. The DNA of the CDR3 is TGTGCCAGCAGCACACAGGGGCTGTCTGAAGCTTTCTTT. It encodes CASSTQGLSEAFF. The chain uses TRBV7-2 and TRBJ1-1, with TRBD1 identical over 7 bases. With 5 bases clipped from V and 6 bases from J, the junction kept 6 bases outside the gene matches. Per germline, CDR1 SGHTA and CDR2 FQGNSA. The CDR3 length is 13 residues.

This clonotype was counted a few times. The gene calls are TRBV12-3 or TRBV12-4 and TRBJ2-5; D is unclear. The V end was cut by 2 bases, the J end by 5 bases, with 9 bases between. The CDR3 runs 13 residues. CDR3 nucleotide sequence: TGTGCCAGCAGTTTACTGTGGATGGAGACCCAGTACTTC. Amino acid sequence: CASSLLWMETQYF.

There are many counts of this clonotype. CDR3 coding DNA: TGTGCCACCAGCACTAGCGGTGGAATAGAGACCCAGTACTTC. This gives the protein CATSTSGGIETQYF. The chain carries TRBV15 and TRBJ2-5; 7 bases align to TRBD2. Germline-derived CDR1 and CDR2 are LNHNV and YYDKDF (reference sequence). The CDR3 contains 14 residues. Trimming took 4 bases from V and 4 from J; bases not matched to a gene: 6. The full variable domain, its missing parts supplied by reference TRBV15 and TRBJ2-5, is DAMVIQNPRYQVTQFGKPVTLSCSQTLNHNVMYWYQQKSSQAPKLLFHYYDKDFNNEADTPDNFQSRRPNTSFCFLDIRSPGLGDTAMYLCATSTSGGIETQYFGPGTRLLVL.

Ten or more counts support this clonotype. J is TRBJ2-3 and V is TRBV5-4; TRBD2 might be the D (5 bases). Trimming removed 0 bases from V and 4 bases from J, with 9 bases in between. The CDR3 is 14 residues long. Germline V CDR1 and CDR2: SGHNT, YYREEE (reference sequence). The CDR3, as DNA: TGTGCCAGCAGCTTGGGTGCTAGCCCAGATACGCAGTATTTT. Amino acids: CASSLGASPDTQYF.

The rearrangement links TRBV4-2 to TRBJ2-7; D may correspond to TRBD1 or TRBD2 (5 bases each). From germline, CDR1 is LGHNA and CDR2 YNFKEQ. V was clipped by 3 bases and J by 2 bases, with 14 bases between them. The CDR3 spans 15 residues. The DNA of the CDR3 is TGTGCCAGCAGCCAGGGACCCGAAACCGCCTACGAGCAGTACTTC. Translation: CASSQGPETAYEQYF.

This clonotype has just a few counts. The rearrangement joins TRBV20-1 to TRBJ2-1; D possibly corresponds to TRBD2 (6 bases). The germline CDR1 and CDR2 sequences are DFQATT and SNEGSKA (reference sequence). The length of the CDR3 is 14 residues. Trimming left V 2 bases short and J 6 bases short, with 14 bases between. CDR3 sequence (DNA): TGCAGTGCTAGAAGGAGGGAGGCCTTCAATGAGCAGTTCTTC. As protein: CSARRREAFNEQFF.